A selection of T cell receptor beta chains follows, all from one sample in a study of T cells in Graves' hyperthyroidism and ophthalmopathy. TCRdb itself ran the multiplex PCR reads through MiXCR, one entry per CDR3 protein. Here the sample spans around 700,000 distinct CDR3 sequences, around 20% being singletons. Sequenced input: blood. Receptors were obtained from a woman aged 45-60 years with Graves' hyperthyroidism that later progressed to Graves' ophthalmopathy. CDR3s include the opening cysteine and the closing phenylalanine or tryptophan. A D gene is named only where the DNA matches it firmly. Some rows have no size entry. The others give once, few or many, or a class for an expanded clone.

v_call	d_call	clone_size	j_call	cdr3_aa	cdr3_nt
TRBV6-1	-	-	TRBJ2-5	CASSRGLPEETQYF	TGTGCCAGCAGTCGGGGCCTACCCGAGGAGACCCAGTACTTC
TRBV4-1	-	-	TRBJ1-1	CASKEGPGAFF	TGCGCCAGTAAGGAGGGTCCTGGGGCTTTCTTT
TRBV7-9	-	many	TRBJ2-7	CASSKGPGEQYF	TGTGCCAGCAGCAAGGGGCCGGGGGAGCAGTACTTC
TRBV9	-	few	TRBJ1-3	CASSAEGRTVSGNTIYF	TGTGCCAGCAGCGCCGAGGGACGGACAGTTTCTGGAAACACCATATATTTT
TRBV6-5	TRBD1	many	TRBJ2-1	CASSYVTGTGTRNEQFF	TGTGCCAGCAGTTACGTGACCGGGACAGGTACGCGGAATGAGCAGTTCTTC
TRBV18	TRBD1	many	TRBJ1-1	CASSPWTGENTEAFF	TGTGCCAGCAGCCCTTGGACAGGGGAGAACACTGAAGCTTTCTTT
TRBV15	-	few	TRBJ1-6	CATSRDSKGWDNSPLHF	TGTGCCACCAGCAGAGATAGTAAGGGGTGGGATAATTCACCCCTCCACTTT
TRBV19	TRBD1	many	TRBJ1-1	CASSPIPGQPNTEAFF	TGTGCCAGTAGTCCTATCCCGGGACAGCCGAACACTGAAGCTTTCTTT
TRBV2	-	few	TRBJ1-2	CASIDGGFGYGYTF	TGTGCCAGCATTGACGGGGGATTCGGCTATGGCTACACCTTC
TRBV6-1	TRBD1	few	TRBJ1-1	CASSPDRGQSEAFF	TGTGCCAGCAGCCCGGACAGGGGGCAGTCTGAAGCTTTCTTT
TRBV12-3/TRBV12-4	-	many	TRBJ2-7	CASRTDSSYEQYF	TGTGCCAGCAGGACGGATAGCTCCTACGAGCAGTACTTC